This T cell receptor beta chain was recorded in a study of blood T cells in healthy people across ages. Overall study findings and caveats: Age showed a roughly linear inverse relationship with TCR beta diversity per million T cells.

At least 6 micrograms of total RNA were extracted per sample. Primers used in a second PCR of about 6 to 11 cycles were a sample-barcoded 5' primer and a J-beta primer mix. TCRdb redid the calling of the 5' RACE reads with MiXCR, one entry per CDR3 protein. Here the sample spans about a million distinct CDR3 sequences, 45% to 50% being singletons. The CDR3 totals 12 residues. Germline CDR1 SGHRS, CDR2 YFSETQ. Trimming shortened V by 7 bases and J by 4 bases, and 10 bases separated the two germline ends. Points on this clonotype: Antigen unknown.

Material: blood. This TCR came from a man younger than 40 in good health. This chain uses TRBV5-1 with TRBJ2-3; a possible D gene is TRBD2 (6 bases). CDR3 in DNA: TGCGCCAGCCGGGAGAACGCAGATACGCAGTATTTT. Its protein is CASRENADTQYF.